These 9 T cell receptor beta chains originate from one sample sequenced in a study of CD8 T cells in ankylosing spondylitis (TCRdb year 2017). The library relied on 5' RACE. Sequencing used an Illumina MiSeq. TCRdb passed the public sequencing reads through fastp at Q25 and MiXCR, retaining productive beta sequences. When rows share a CDR3 protein, they turn into one entry using the most common DNA and genes. The sample table holds over 30,000 distinct CDR3 sequences, of which approximately 15% were seen once. The top ten clones comprise over 45% of the sample. The sample taken for sequencing was blood. The receptors stem from a male donor with ankylosing spondylitis or in good health (not recorded which).

This rearrangement joins TRBV5-1 to TRBJ2-2; 9 nucleotides align to TRBD1. The CDR3 consists of 16 residues. CDR1 SGHRS and CDR2 YFSETQ come from the germline V gene. J lost 7 bases, V lost 4 bases, and 11 bases had no gene match. The CDR3 region is CASSPQQGARNGELFF. CDR3 DNA sequence: TGCGCCAGCAGCCCACAACAGGGGGCGCGGAACGGGGAGCTGTTTTTT.

V usage is TRBV6-2 or TRBV6-3 and J usage is TRBJ2-2, with a weak D call TRBD1 (6 bases). Germline V lookup: CDR1 MNHEY, CDR2 SVGEGT. The germline V and J ends were trimmed by 8 bases and 3 bases, with 16 bases remaining between them. The CDR3 is 15 amino acids. The CDR3 here is CASCSWGPDTGELFF. The CDR3 DNA is TGTGCCAGCTGCTCTTGGGGGCCGGACACCGGGGAGCTGTTTTTT.

This clonotype was detected a few times. This chain joins TRBV30 and TRBJ1-2; weak D call: TRBD1 (6 bases). V was trimmed by 4 bases and J by 8 bases, leaving 20 bases between them. Looked up from germline, CDR1 is GTSNPN and CDR2 is SVGIG (reference sequence). The CDR3 covers 14 residues. CDR3 sequence (DNA): TGTGCCTGGACCGTGAAGGGGGTTTATGGGGGCTACACCTTC. This encodes CAWTVKGVYGGYTF.

In its sample, this clonotype was seen a few times. V is TRBV2 and J is TRBJ2-2; 8 bases fit TRBD1. This CDR3 has 16 amino acids. With V trimmed by 7 bases and J by 4 bases, 11 bases remained unmatched. Germline V CDR1 and CDR2: SNHLY, FYNNEI. Here the CDR3 reads CASKRQGLDSTGELFF. DNA for the CDR3: TGTGCCAGCAAAAGACAGGGGCTGGATAGCACCGGGGAGCTGTTTTTT.

There are many counts of this clonotype. V and J are TRBV29-1 and TRBJ1-4; D unclear. The CDR3 covers 11 residues. Germline loops: CDR1 SQVTM, CDR2 ANQGSEA. V was shortened by 2 bases and J by 7 bases, with 5 bases between the two germline ends. The CDR3 DNA reads as TGCAGCGTTGAATTAGGTGAAAAACTGTTTTTT. This encodes CSVELGEKLFF.

V and J are TRBV28 and TRBJ2-3; TRBD1 agrees at 7 bases. The CDR3 spans 14 residues. Germline trimming cut 5 bases from V and 2 bases from J; bases unmatched to any gene: 4. Germline-derived CDR1 and CDR2 are MDHEN and SYDVKM. The CDR3 DNA reads as TGTGCCAGCAGTACAGGGGCGATCACAGATACGCAGTATTTT. Translated, it gives CASSTGAITDTQYF.

The chain is built from TRBV30 and TRBJ1-1, with unresolved D. The CDR3 is made up of 12 amino acids. From germline, CDR1 is GTSNPN and CDR2 SVGIG (reference sequence). The V and J ends lost 3 bases and 6 bases respectively, with 11 bases between them. The CDR3 DNA reads as TGTGCCTGGAGGGGCGATAACGCTGAAGCTTTCTTT. This encodes CAWRGDNAEAFF.

This clonotype was seen at least ten times. V usage is TRBV29-1 and J usage is TRBJ2-7, with 7 bases identical to TRBD2. The V gene's germline CDR1 is SQVTM and CDR2 ANQGSEA. The CDR3 has 11 residues. The junction had 6 bases not matched to a gene; V was cut back by 6 bases and J by 7 bases. CDR3 sequence reads: CSVASGGEQYF. The CDR3 DNA reads as TGCAGCGTAGCTAGCGGAGGGGAGCAGTACTTC.

The chain is built from TRBV12-3 or TRBV12-4 and TRBJ1-2; no clear D gene. Trimming took off 5 bases at V and 4 bases at J, with 20 bases between the two ends. CDR3 size: 16 residues. CDR3 loop: CASSNRPRVDGYGYTF. The DNA of the CDR3 is TGTGCCAGCAGTAACCGACCCCGCGTTGATGGCTATGGCTACACCTTC.